Below, 15 T cell receptor beta chains from the same sample are listed, as sequenced in a study of T cell responses to AZD1222 COVID-19 vaccine. TCRdb's table, derived via immunoSEQ multiplex PCR, lists solely in-frame clones and lacks some. The table includes about 85,000 clones, 70% to 90% detected once. The sample was peripheral blood, taken on day 0 of AZD1222 vaccination. The receptors originated from an adult in good health.

This sequence joins TRBV5-6 and TRBJ2-1; TRBD1 matches 9 bases. CDR3 length: 14 amino acids. V shed 4 bases and J 4 bases; nucleotides not matched to a gene: 3. The germline gives CDR1 SGHDT, CDR2 YYEEEE. The CDR3 DNA reads as TGTGCCAGCAGCCTCGGGACAGGGTACAATGAGCAGTTCTTC. Residues: CASSLGTGYNEQFF. Using reference TRBV5-6 and TRBJ2-1 for the parts outside the CDR3, the full variable domain is DAGVTQSPTHLIKTRGQQVTLRCSPKSGHDTVSWYQQALGQGPQFIFQYYEEEERQRGNFPDRFSGHQFPNYSSELNVNALLLGDSALYLCASSLGTGYNEQFFGPGTRLTVL.

The CDR3 loop is CASSSGSEKLFF. CDR3 nucleotides: TGTGCCAGCAGTTCCGGAAGTGAAAAACTGTTTTTT. The V and J genes are TRBV28 and TRBJ1-4, with D unclear. The CDR3 has 12 residues. V was cut by 4 bases and J by 7 bases, with 7 bases left in between. CDR1 MDHEN and CDR2 SYDVKM come from the germline V gene. Combining the CDR3 with reference TRBV28 and TRBJ1-4 gives the whole variable domain DVKVTQSSRYLVKRTGEKVFLECVQDMDHENMFWYRQDPGLGLRLIYFSYDVKMKEKGDIPEGYSVSREKKERFSLILESASTNQTSMYLCASSSGSEKLFFGSGTQLSVL.

The chain couples TRBV19 to TRBJ2-1; 9 positions agree with TRBD2. V dropped 1 base and J dropped 8; count of bases not matched to a gene: 9. There are 16 residues in the CDR3. Germline V gene lookup returns CDR1 LNHDA and CDR2 SQIVND (reference sequence). CDR3 nucleotides: TGTGCCAGTAGTATAGGAGTGGCGGGGGGGCAAGATGAGCAGTTCTTC. Its translation: CASSIGVAGGQDEQFF.

The chain links TRBV7-9 to TRBJ2-7; 8 positions match TRBD1. This CDR3 comprises 13 residues. Germline V gene lookup returns CDR1 SEHNR and CDR2 FQNEAQ (reference sequence). Trimming removed 5 bases from V and 7 bases from J; junction bases left unmatched: 7. DNA for the CDR3: TGTGCCAGCAGCCTTGGGACAGGCTGGGAGCAGTACTTC. Translating gives CASSLGTGWEQYF.

This clone has a single count. This chain connects TRBV9 to TRBJ1-1; a possible D gene is TRBD1 (6 bases). Germline V lookup: CDR1 SGDLS, CDR2 YYNGEE. The V and J ends lost 4 bases and 4 bases respectively, with 17 bases between them. CDR3 length: 15 amino acids. CDR3 protein: CASSPVGDRITEAFF. In DNA, the CDR3 is TGTGCCAGCAGCCCCGTGGGAGACAGGATCACTGAAGCTTTCTTT. The whole variable domain, filled in from reference TRBV9 and TRBJ1-1, reads DSGVTQTPKHLITATGQRVTLRCSPRSGDLSVYWYQQSLDQGLQFLIQYYNGEERAKGNILERFSAQQFPDLHSELNLSSLELGDSALYFCASSPVGDRITEAFFGQGTRLTVV.

The chain carries TRBV9 and TRBJ2-1, with D possibly being TRBD2 (6 bases). This CDR3 comprises 16 residues. V was pared by 0 bases and J by 2 bases, with 12 bases between. Germline V gene sequence: CDR1 SGDLS, CDR2 YYNGEE. CDR3 region: CASSVGVGGPYNEQFF. The CDR3 region has the DNA TGTGCCAGCAGCGTAGGTGTCGGGGGTCCCTACAATGAGCAGTTCTTC.

V gene TRBV5-1 combines with J gene TRBJ1-1; perhaps TRBD1 as D (5 bases). Germline V gene sequence: CDR1 SGHRS, CDR2 YFSETQ. The CDR3 length is 15 residues. V was pared by 0 bases and J by 0 bases, with 9 bases between. The CDR3 sequence is CASSLAGAVNTEAFF. The CDR3 DNA follows: TGCGCCAGCAGCTTGGCTGGGGCCGTGAACACTGAAGCTTTCTTT.

This clone was counted once. The chain couples TRBV6-2 or TRBV6-3 to TRBJ2-5; D not resolved. Per germline, CDR1 MNHEY and CDR2 SVGEGT. The CDR3 has 16 amino acids. The V end was cut by 6 bases, the J end by 3 bases, with 20 bases between. CDR3 DNA: TGTGCCAGCAGCCGCGCGGTCGGGCTGATAAAAGAGACCCAGTACTTC. Its translation: CASSRAVGLIKETQYF.

The chain has TRBV19 and TRBJ1-1; 9 positions match TRBD1. With V trimmed by 5 bases and J by 6 bases, 10 bases remained unmatched. The length of the CDR3 is 15 residues. Germline loops: CDR1 LNHDA, CDR2 SQIVND (reference sequence). The DNA of the CDR3 is TGTGCCAGTAGTGAAACAGGGGGCGCTTCCCCTGAAGCTTTCTTT. Its protein is CASSETGGASPEAFF.

The rearrangement links TRBV19 to TRBJ2-5, with 7 nucleotides matching TRBD2. Trimming took 6 bases from V and 1 from J; bases not matched to a gene: 11. The CDR3 extends over 16 amino acids. The V gene's germline CDR1 is LNHDA and CDR2 SQIVND (reference sequence). The CDR3 region has the DNA TGTGCCAGTAGAAGCAGGGTTAGCGGGCTCCAAGAGACCCAGTACTTC. This encodes CASRSRVSGLQETQYF.

V and J are TRBV3-1 (or the pseudogene TRBV3-2) and TRBJ1-2, with 12 bases aligning to TRBD1. The germline V gene has CDR1 LGHDT and CDR2 YNNKEL (reference sequence). The CDR3 totals 13 residues. The trim removed 4 bases at V and 8 bases at J, leaving 2 bases unmatched. The CDR3 reads CASSPGQGAGYTF. The CDR3 DNA reads as TGTGCCAGCAGCCCGGGACAGGGGGCAGGCTACACCTTC.

This clone was observed a few times. V and J are TRBV6-2 or TRBV6-3 and TRBJ1-6, with TRBD1 as a possible D gene (6 bases). The CDR3 consists of 18 residues. The V end was cut by 2 bases, the J end by 1 base, with 15 bases between. The V gene's germline CDR1 is MNHEY and CDR2 SVGEGT. CDR3: CASSYETGIRSYNSPLHF. The DNA for the CDR3 is TGTGCCAGCAGTTACGAAACAGGGATCCGTTCCTATAATTCACCCCTCCACTTT.

The chain couples TRBV21-1 to TRBJ2-5. TRBV21-1 is annotated as a pseudogene. This CDR3 contains 16 residues. CDR3 sequence reads: CARIERDGGNQETQYF. CDR3 bases: TGTGCCAGGATAGAAAGGGACGGCGGAAACCAAGAGACCCAGTACTTC.

This chain uses TRBV24-1 with TRBJ2-1, with D unresolved. Germline assignment: CDR1 KGHDR and CDR2 SFDVKD. With 5 bases removed from V and 8 bases from J, the gap between germline ends came to 6 bases. The CDR3 runs 11 residues. This CDR3 is CATSVGYEQFF. In DNA, the CDR3 is TGTGCCACCAGTGTCGGGTATGAGCAGTTCTTC.

CDR3 loop: CASSSRTGGLGYTF. The CDR3 region has the DNA TGTGCCAGCAGCTCCCGGACAGGGGGCCTTGGCTACACCTTC. V gene TRBV5-5 combines with J gene TRBJ1-2; 11 nucleotides line up with TRBD1. Germline V gene sequence: CDR1 SGHKS, CDR2 YYEKEE (reference sequence). The CDR3 runs 14 residues. The V segment lost 3 bases and the J segment 7 bases; nucleotides outside the gene matches: 5.